The 18 T cell receptor beta chains in this list originate from one sample, sequenced in a study of immune cell composition in non-small cell lung cancer. Normal lung was taken at the farthest possible site, at least 3 cm from tumour. The protocol was immunoSEQ multiplex PCR, while the TCRdb copy is restricted to in-frame clones and leaves out a portion. The sample gives about 9,000 clones, about 72% of which show up once; 9.5% to 15% is in the top ten. Input material: non-adjacent lung tissue. The source is a human donor with non-small cell lung cancer.

The chain joins TRBV10-3 to TRBJ1-1; 8 nucleotides agree with TRBD1. V lost 6 bases, J lost 0 bases, and 6 bases stayed unmatched. Germline V gene lookup returns CDR1 ENHRY and CDR2 SYGVKD. This CDR3 is built from 15 residues. CDR3 residues: CAIRGQGYLNTEAFF. DNA for the CDR3: TGTGCCATCAGAGGACAGGGCTACCTGAACACTGAAGCTTTCTTT.

This clone was picked up a small number of times. This same CDR3 is encoded by further DNA sequences in the sample. The chain recombines TRBV11-1 with TRBJ1-5; D may be TRBD1 (5 bases). Deletions cut 4 bases from V and 4 bases from J, with 8 bases between. The CDR3 covers 13 residues. Per germline, CDR1 SGHAT and CDR2 FQDESV (reference sequence). The CDR3 protein is CASSWGPNQPQHF. The CDR3 nucleotides read TGTGCCAGCAGCTGGGGCCCTAATCAGCCCCAGCATTTT.

The V call is TRBV6-6, the J call TRBJ2-7, with D uncertain. CDR3 length: 13 residues. Germline lookup yields CDR1 MNHNY and CDR2 SVGAGI (reference sequence). Trimming took 2 bases from V and 4 from J, leaving 9 bases between them. CDR3 DNA: TGTGCCAGCAGTTACAATCGAAATTACGAGCAGTACTTC. Translated: CASSYNRNYEQYF.

The chain is built from TRBV4-3 and TRBJ1-1; 8 bases align to TRBD1. With V trimmed by 1 base and J by 6 bases, 7 bases remained unmatched. Per the germline V gene, CDR1 is LGHNA and CDR2 is YSLEER. This CDR3 comprises 15 residues. In nucleotides, the CDR3 is TGCGCCAGCAGCCAAGTGCGGGCAGGGGGCTCTGAAGCTTTCTTT. Residues: CASSQVRAGGSEAFF.

As DNA, the CDR3 is TGTGCCAGCAGTTACTCGGAACAGGGAATGGGAAACACCATATATTTT. Amino acid sequence: CASSYSEQGMGNTIYF. This chain links TRBV6-6 with TRBJ1-3; the D gene is possibly TRBD1 (6 bases). Trimming took 0 bases from V and 4 from J, leaving 13 bases between them. The germline gives CDR1 MNHNY, CDR2 SVGAGI (reference sequence). This CDR3 is 16 amino acids long.

This chain joins TRBV7-2 and TRBJ1-5; maybe TRBD1 (6 bases). V was cut by 5 bases and J by 2 bases, with 7 bases left in between. Germline V CDR1 and CDR2: SGHTA, FQGNSA. This CDR3 is 13 amino acids long. CDR3 protein: CASSPGGNQPQHF. The CDR3 DNA sequence: TGTGCCAGCAGCCCAGGGGGCAATCAGCCCCAGCATTTT.

The chain links TRBV27 to TRBJ1-2, with D uncertain. The CDR3 contains 11 residues. The germline V gene encodes CDR1 MNHEY and CDR2 SMNVEV (reference sequence). V dropped 7 bases and J dropped 2 bases, with 5 bases sitting between them. This CDR3 reads CASKGNYGYTF. As DNA, the CDR3 is TGTGCCAGCAAGGGAAACTATGGCTACACCTTC.

This chain links TRBV27 with TRBJ2-1; D might be TRBD2 (5 bases). CDR1 is MNHEY and CDR2 is SMNVEV in the germline V gene (reference sequence). The ends were cut back, 2 bases at V and 5 bases at J, with 13 bases in the middle. The CDR3 loop spans 15 amino acids. The CDR3 sequence is CASSLGERRNNEQFF. DNA of the CDR3: TGTGCCAGCAGTTTAGGGGAGCGGAGGAACAATGAGCAGTTCTTC.

The gene calls are TRBV30 and TRBJ2-7; 9 bases align to TRBD2. This CDR3 region has 12 residues. Trimming at V came to 3 bases and at J to 7 bases, leaving 4 bases not matched to a gene. Germline lookup yields CDR1 GTSNPN and CDR2 SVGIG (reference sequence). CDR3 DNA sequence: TGTGCCTGGAGCCTAGCGGGGAGTGAGCAGTACTTC. Its translation is CAWSLAGSEQYF.

The chain has TRBV7-9 and TRBJ2-4, with TRBD1 as a possible D gene (6 bases). V shed 1 base and J shed 7 bases, with 11 bases lying between them. The CDR3 has 14 amino acids. Germline CDR1 is SEHNR and CDR2 is FQNEAQ (reference sequence). CDR3 region: CASSLDGTQNIQYF. The CDR3, as DNA: TGTGCCAGCAGCTTAGATGGGACACAGAACATTCAGTACTTC.

This clone was found a few times. The chain employs TRBV20-1 and TRBJ1-2; D unclear. The CDR3 has 8 amino acids. Germline V gene data show CDR1 as DFQATT and CDR2 as SNEGSKA (reference sequence). The ends were cut back, 6 bases at V and 13 bases at J, with 9 bases in the middle. DNA of the CDR3: TGCAGTGCCTGGGTTGGCACCTTC. Its protein is CSAWVGTF.

This chain joins TRBV11-2 and TRBJ2-5; 9 bases line up with TRBD2. The ends lost 6 bases at V and 3 bases at J; junction bases unmatched: 11. The germline CDR1 and CDR2 sequences are SGHAT and FQNNGV. This CDR3 comprises 16 residues. The CDR3 here is CASSPGSGGTKETQYF. The DNA for the CDR3 is TGTGCCAGCAGTCCTGGTAGCGGGGGCACGAAAGAGACCCAGTACTTC. The variable domain in full, completed from reference TRBV11-2 and TRBJ2-5, reads EAGVAQSPRYKIIEKRQSVAFWCNPISGHATLYWYQQILGQGPKLLIQFQNNGVVDDSQLPKDRFSAERLKGVDSTLKIQPAKLEDSAVYLCASSPGSGGTKETQYFGPGTRLLVL.

This clone was seen only once. The chain links TRBV6-5 to TRBJ2-2; perhaps D is TRBD1 or TRBD2 (7 bases each). The germline V and J ends were trimmed by 7 bases and 6 bases, with 18 bases remaining between them. This CDR3 has 15 amino acids. Germline loops: CDR1 MNHEY, CDR2 SVGAGI. CDR3 region: CASKRGGQGAGELFF. The CDR3 DNA follows: TGTGCCAGCAAGAGGGGGGGGCAGGGGGCCGGGGAGCTGTTTTTT.

The chain links TRBV28 to TRBJ1-4; the D is unclear. Trimming removed 3 bases from V and 0 bases from J, with 8 bases in between. There are 15 residues in the CDR3. Germline V gene sequence: CDR1 MDHEN, CDR2 SYDVKM. The CDR3 sequence is CASSFERATNEKLFF. The CDR3 DNA follows: TGTGCCAGCAGTTTCGAGAGGGCAACTAATGAAAAACTGTTTTTT.

The V gene is TRBV6-5, the J gene TRBJ2-1; perhaps TRBD1 as D (5 bases). The CDR3 has 13 residues. The V gene's germline CDR1 is MNHEY and CDR2 SVGAGI. The germline V and J ends were trimmed by 2 bases and 9 bases, with 11 bases remaining between them. As DNA, the CDR3 is TGTGCCAGCAGTTACAGTCAGGGCCTTGAGCAGTTCTTC. Protein product: CASSYSQGLEQFF.

J is TRBJ2-7 and V is TRBV7-8; 7 nucleotides match TRBD1. CDR1 is SGHVS and CDR2 is FQNEAQ in the germline V gene. The CDR3 is 14 residues long. The trim removed 2 bases at V and 0 bases at J, leaving 1 base unmatched. CDR3 in DNA: TGTGCCAGCAGCTTACGGGACAGCTCCTACGAGCAGTACTTC. Amino acids: CASSLRDSSYEQYF.

The CDR3 DNA follows: TGTGCCAGCAGTGTGGCCTCCGGGGAGCTGTTTTTT. It codes for CASSVASGELFF. The chain combines TRBV6-1 with TRBJ2-2; no definite D call. Germline CDR1 is MNHNS and CDR2 is SASEGT. The CDR3 has 12 amino acids. The ends were cut back, 4 bases at V and 6 bases at J, with 6 bases in the middle.

The chain links TRBV14 to TRBJ2-7, with D perhaps given as TRBD1 or TRBD2 (5 bases each). The CDR3 has 15 amino acids. CDR1 SGHDN and CDR2 FVKESK come from the germline V gene. The V and J ends lost 4 bases and 1 base respectively, with 14 bases between them. DNA of the CDR3: TGTGCCAGCAGCCTCCGGGACCGGAGGTCCTACGAGCAGTACTTC. It specifies CASSLRDRRSYEQYF.